Sequencing of this TCR beta chain was carried out in a study of Graves' ophthalmopathy and Graves' hyperthyroidism. Whole-study context: Before any treatment was given, at initial diagnosis, peripheral blood was collected. The study's findings and limits: Blood was where most expanded thyroid clonotypes above 0.001 frequency also turned up.

Turning to this clonotype: What it binds is not known.

Orbital computed tomography and thyroid ultrasound, along with TRAb, serum thyroxine and clinical symptoms, underpinned diagnosis. The starting material, roughly 9.4 ml of fresh peripheral blood, provided the PBMCs. Scientists amplified the TCR beta CDR3 regions from RNA transcripts. Second-round multiplex PCR came after a first-round RT-PCR that employed HTBI primers. TCRdb independently ran MiXCR on the multiplex PCR reads; one entry per CDR3 protein. The sample yields about 220,000 distinct CDR3 sequences, 20% to 25% seen once. Trimming cost V 1 base and J 6 bases, with 6 bases left between them. CDR1 and CDR2 from the germline V gene are GTSNPN and SVGIG (reference sequence). CDR3 length equals 11 residues.

Sequenced: peripheral blood. The origin of this receptor is a woman between 50 and 59 years old with Graves' ophthalmopathy. The genes are TRBV30 and TRBJ1-1; D remains ambiguous. The CDR3 sequence is CAWSARAEAFF. The CDR3 DNA reads TGTGCCTGGAGTGCGAGAGCTGAAGCTTTCTTT. Full variable domain (remainder filled in from reference TRBV30 and TRBJ1-1): SQTIHQWPATLVQPVGSPLSLECTVEGTSNPNLYWYRQAAGRGLQLLFYSVGIGQISSEVPQNLSASRPQDRQFILSSKKLLLSDSGFYLCAWSARAEAFFGQGTRLTVV.